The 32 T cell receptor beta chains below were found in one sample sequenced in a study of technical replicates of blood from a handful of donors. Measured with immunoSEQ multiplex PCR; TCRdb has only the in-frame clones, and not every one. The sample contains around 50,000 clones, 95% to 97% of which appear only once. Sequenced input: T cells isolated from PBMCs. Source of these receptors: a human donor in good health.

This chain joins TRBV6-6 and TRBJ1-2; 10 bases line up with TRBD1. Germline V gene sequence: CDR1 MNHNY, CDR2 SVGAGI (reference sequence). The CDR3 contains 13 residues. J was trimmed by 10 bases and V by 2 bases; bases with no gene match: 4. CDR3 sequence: CASSYDRGQPYTF. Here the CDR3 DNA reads TGTGCCAGCAGTTACGACAGGGGGCAGCCCTACACCTTC.

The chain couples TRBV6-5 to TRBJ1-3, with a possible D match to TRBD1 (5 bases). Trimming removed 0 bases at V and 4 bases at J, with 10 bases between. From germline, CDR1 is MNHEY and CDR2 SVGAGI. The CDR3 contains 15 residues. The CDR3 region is CASSYSQVEGNTIYF. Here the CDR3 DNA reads TGTGCCAGCAGTTACTCACAGGTCGAGGGAAACACCATATATTTT.

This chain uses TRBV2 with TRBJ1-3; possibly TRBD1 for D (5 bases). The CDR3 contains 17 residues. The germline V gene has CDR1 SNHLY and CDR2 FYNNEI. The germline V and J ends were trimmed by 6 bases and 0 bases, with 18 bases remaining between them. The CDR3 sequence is CASRETGVRSSGNTIYF. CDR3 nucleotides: TGTGCCAGCAGAGAGACGGGGGTCAGGAGCTCTGGAAACACCATATATTTT.

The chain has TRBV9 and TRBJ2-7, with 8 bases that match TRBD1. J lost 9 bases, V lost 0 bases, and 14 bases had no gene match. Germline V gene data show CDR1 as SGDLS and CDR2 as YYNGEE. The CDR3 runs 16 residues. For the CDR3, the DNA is TGTGCCAGCAGCGTAGCCCGAGACAGGGGATCGGTTGGGCAGTACTTC. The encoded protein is CASSVARDRGSVGQYF.

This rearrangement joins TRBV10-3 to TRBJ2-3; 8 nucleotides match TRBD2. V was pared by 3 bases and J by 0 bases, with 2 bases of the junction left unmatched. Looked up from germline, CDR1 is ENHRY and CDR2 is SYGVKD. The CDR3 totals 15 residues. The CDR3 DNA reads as TGTGCCATCAGTGACGGGGGGGCCAGCACAGATACGCAGTATTTT. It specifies CAISDGGASTDTQYF.

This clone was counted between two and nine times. Here the CDR3 reads CASSIGQFNQPQHF. In DNA, the CDR3 is TGTGCCAGTAGTATTGGACAGTTCAATCAGCCCCAGCATTTT. V and J are TRBV19 and TRBJ1-5, with a possible D match to TRBD1 (6 bases). The CDR3 length is 14 residues. The V gene lost 3 bases and the J gene lost 3 bases, with 9 bases spanning the gap. Germline lookup yields CDR1 LNHDA and CDR2 SQIVND (reference sequence).

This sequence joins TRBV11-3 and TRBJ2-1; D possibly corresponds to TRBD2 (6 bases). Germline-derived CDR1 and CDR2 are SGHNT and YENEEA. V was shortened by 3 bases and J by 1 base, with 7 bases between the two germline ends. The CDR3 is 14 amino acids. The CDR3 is CASSFGGSYNEQFF. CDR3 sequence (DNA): TGTGCCAGCAGCTTTGGGGGGTCCTACAATGAGCAGTTCTTC.

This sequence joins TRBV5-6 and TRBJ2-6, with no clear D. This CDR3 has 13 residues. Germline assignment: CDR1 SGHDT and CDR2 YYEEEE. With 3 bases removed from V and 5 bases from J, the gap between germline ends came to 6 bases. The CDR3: CASSSLRANVLTF. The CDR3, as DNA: TGTGCCAGCAGCTCCCTACGGGCCAACGTCCTGACTTTC.

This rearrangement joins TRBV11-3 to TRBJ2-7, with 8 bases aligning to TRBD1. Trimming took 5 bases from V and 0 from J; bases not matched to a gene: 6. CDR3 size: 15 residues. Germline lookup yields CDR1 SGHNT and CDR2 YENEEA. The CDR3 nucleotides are TGTGCCAGCAGCCAGACAGGGGATTTCTCCTACGAGCAGTACTTC. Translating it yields CASSQTGDFSYEQYF. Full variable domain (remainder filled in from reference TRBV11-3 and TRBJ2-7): EAGVVQSPRYKIIEKKQPVAFWCNPISGHNTLYWYLQNLGQGPELLIRYENEEAVDDSQLPKDRFSAERLKGVDSTLKIQPAELGDSAVYLCASSQTGDFSYEQYFGPGTRLTVT.

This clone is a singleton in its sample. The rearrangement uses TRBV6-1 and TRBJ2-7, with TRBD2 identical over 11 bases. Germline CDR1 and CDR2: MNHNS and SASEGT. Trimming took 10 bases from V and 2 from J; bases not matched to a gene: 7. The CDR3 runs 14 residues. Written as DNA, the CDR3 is TGTGCCATCAAGCCGGGACTAGCGGCCTACGAGCAGTACTTC. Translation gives CAIKPGLAAYEQYF.

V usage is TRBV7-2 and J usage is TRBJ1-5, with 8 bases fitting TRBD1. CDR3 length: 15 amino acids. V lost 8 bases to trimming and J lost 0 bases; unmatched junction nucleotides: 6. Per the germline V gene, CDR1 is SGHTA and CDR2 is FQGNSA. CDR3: CASGGQGHSNQPQHF. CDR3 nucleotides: TGTGCCAGCGGAGGACAGGGTCATAGCAATCAGCCCCAGCATTTT.

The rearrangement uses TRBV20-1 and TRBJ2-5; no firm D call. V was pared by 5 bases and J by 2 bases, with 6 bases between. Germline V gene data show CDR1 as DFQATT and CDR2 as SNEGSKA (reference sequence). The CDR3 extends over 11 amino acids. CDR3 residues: CSAAQQETQYF. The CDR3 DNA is TGCAGTGCTGCACAGCAAGAGACCCAGTACTTC.

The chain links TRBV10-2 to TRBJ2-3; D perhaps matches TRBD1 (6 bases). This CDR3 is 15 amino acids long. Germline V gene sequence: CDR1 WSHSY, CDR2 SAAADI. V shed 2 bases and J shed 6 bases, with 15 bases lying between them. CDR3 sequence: CASSEPGAGMDTQYF. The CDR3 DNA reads TGCGCCAGCAGTGAGCCAGGGGCCGGCATGGATACGCAGTATTTT.

The CDR3 here is CASSSSGQSQGGEQYF. CDR3 DNA: TGTGCCAGCAGCTCCTCAGGACAGTCACAGGGAGGGGAGCAGTACTTC. The chain employs TRBV7-6 and TRBJ2-7; D perhaps matches TRBD2 (7 bases). Germline-derived CDR1 and CDR2 are SGHVS and FNYEAQ. Trimming left V 4 bases short and J 7 bases short, with 23 bases between. This CDR3 comprises 16 residues. The variable domain in full, completed from reference TRBV7-6 and TRBJ2-7, reads GAGVSQSPRYKVTKRGQDVALRCDPISGHVSLYWYRQALGQGPEFLTYFNYEAQQDKSGLPNDRFSAERPEGSISTLTIQRTEQRDSAMYRCASSSSGQSQGGEQYFGPGTRLTVT.

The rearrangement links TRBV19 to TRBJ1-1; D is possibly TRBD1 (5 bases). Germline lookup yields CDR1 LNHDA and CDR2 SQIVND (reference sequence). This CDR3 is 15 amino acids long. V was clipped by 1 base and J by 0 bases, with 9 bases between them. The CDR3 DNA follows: TGTGCCAGTAGTATAGGTCACAGGCTGAACACTGAAGCTTTCTTT. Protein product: CASSIGHRLNTEAFF.

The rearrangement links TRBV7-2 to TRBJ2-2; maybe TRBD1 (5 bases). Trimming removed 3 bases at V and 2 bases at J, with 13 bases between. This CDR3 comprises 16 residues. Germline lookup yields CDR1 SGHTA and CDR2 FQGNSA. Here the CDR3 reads CASSLYGQGNTGELFF. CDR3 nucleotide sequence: TGTGCCAGCAGCTTGTACGGGCAGGGAAACACCGGGGAGCTGTTTTTT.

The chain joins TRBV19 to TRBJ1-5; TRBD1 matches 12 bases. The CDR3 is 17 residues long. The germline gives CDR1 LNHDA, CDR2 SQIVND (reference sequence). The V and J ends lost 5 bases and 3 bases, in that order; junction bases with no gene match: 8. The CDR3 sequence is CASSERGTGGLNQPQHF. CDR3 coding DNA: TGTGCCAGTAGTGAAAGAGGGACAGGGGGCCTCAATCAGCCCCAGCATTTT.

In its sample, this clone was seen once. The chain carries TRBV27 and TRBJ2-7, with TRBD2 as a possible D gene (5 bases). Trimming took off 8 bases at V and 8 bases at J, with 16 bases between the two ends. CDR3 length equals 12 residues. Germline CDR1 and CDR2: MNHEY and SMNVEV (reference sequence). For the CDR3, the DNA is TGTGCCAGCCGCGGGCCGCGCCTCAAGCAGTACTTC. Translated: CASRGPRLKQYF.

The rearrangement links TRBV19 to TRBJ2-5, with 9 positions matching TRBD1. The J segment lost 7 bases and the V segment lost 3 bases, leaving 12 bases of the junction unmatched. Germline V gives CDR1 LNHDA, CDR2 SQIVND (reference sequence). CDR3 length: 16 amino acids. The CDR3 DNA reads TGTGCCAGTAGTATTGGGCCTATCGGGACAGGGCCGACCCAGTACTTC. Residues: CASSIGPIGTGPTQYF.

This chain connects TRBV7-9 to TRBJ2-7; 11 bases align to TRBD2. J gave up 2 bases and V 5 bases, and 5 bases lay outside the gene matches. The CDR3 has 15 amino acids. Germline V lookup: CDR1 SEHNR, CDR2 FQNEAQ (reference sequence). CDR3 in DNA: TGTGCCAGCAGCCTCGGACTAGCGGGTGCCTACGAGCAGTACTTC. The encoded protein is CASSLGLAGAYEQYF.

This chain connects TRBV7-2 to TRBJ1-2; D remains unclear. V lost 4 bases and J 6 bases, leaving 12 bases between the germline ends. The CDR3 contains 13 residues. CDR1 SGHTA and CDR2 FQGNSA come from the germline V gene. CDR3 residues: CASSSLDGDGYTF. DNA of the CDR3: TGTGCCAGCAGCTCCCTAGACGGGGATGGCTACACCTTC.

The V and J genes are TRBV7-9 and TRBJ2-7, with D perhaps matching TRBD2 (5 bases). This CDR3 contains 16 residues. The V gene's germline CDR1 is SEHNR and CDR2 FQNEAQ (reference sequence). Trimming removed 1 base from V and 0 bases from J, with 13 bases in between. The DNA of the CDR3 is TGTGCCAGCAGCTTAGGTTCGAGGGAGAGCTCCTACGAGCAGTACTTC. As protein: CASSLGSRESSYEQYF. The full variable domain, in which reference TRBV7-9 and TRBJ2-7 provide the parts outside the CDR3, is DTGVSQNPRHKITKRGQNVTFRCDPISEHNRLYWYRQTLGQGPEFLTYFQNEAQLEKSRLLSDRFSAERPKGSFSTLEIQRTEQGDSAMYLCASSLGSRESSYEQYFGPGTRLTVT.

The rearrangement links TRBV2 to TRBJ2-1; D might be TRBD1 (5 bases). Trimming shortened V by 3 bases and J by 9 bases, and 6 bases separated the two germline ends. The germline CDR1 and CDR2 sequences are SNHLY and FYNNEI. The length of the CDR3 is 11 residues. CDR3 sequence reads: CASSEGLEQFF. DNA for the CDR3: TGTGCCAGCAGTGAGGGGCTTGAGCAGTTCTTC.

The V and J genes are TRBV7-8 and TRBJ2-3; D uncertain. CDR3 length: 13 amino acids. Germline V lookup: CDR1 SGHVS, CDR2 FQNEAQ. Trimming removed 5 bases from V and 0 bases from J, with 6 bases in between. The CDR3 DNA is TGTGCCAGCAGCGAACGGAGCACAGATACGCAGTATTTT. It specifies CASSERSTDTQYF.

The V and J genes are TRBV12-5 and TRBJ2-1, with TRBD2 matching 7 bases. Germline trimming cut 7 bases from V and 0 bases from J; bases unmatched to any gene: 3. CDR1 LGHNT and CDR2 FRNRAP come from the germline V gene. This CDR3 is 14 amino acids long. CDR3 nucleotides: TGTGCTAGTGAAGCGGGAATCTCCTACAATGAGCAGTTCTTC. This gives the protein CASEAGISYNEQFF.

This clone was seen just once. The CDR3 loop is CASRTTGGGQPQHF. The CDR3 nucleotides read TGTGCCAGCAGGACGACAGGGGGCGGGCAGCCCCAGCATTTT. The rearrangement uses TRBV28 and TRBJ1-5; the match to TRBD1 covers 10 bases. CDR3 length: 14 residues. V was clipped by 6 bases and J by 7 bases; unmatched bases: 6. The germline CDR1 and CDR2 sequences are MDHEN and SYDVKM.

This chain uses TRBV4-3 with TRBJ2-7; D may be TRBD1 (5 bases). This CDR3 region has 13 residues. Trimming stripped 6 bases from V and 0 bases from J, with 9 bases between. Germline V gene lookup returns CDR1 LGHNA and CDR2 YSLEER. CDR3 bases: TGCGCCAGCAGTCCCGACAGCTCCTACGAGCAGTACTTC. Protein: CASSPDSSYEQYF.

CDR3: CASSPGTTNTEAFF. The DNA for the CDR3 is TGTGCCAGCAGCCCCGGGACAACTAACACTGAAGCTTTCTTT. This chain uses TRBV11-3 with TRBJ1-1, with a possible D match to TRBD1 (6 bases). The V end was cut by 5 bases, the J end by 2 bases, with 12 bases between. The CDR3 is 14 residues long. Germline V gives CDR1 SGHNT, CDR2 YENEEA.

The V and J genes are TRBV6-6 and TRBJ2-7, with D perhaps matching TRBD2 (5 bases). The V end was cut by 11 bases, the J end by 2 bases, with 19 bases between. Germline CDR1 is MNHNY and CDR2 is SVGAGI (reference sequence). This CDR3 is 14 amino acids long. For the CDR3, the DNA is TGTGCCGGAGGCGACACCGCAACCCCCTACGAGCAGTACTTC. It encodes CAGGDTATPYEQYF.

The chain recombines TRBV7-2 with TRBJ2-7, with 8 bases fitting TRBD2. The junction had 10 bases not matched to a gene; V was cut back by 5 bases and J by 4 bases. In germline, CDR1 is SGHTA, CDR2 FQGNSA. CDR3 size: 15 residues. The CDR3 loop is CASSPTSGLVYEQYF. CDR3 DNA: TGTGCCAGCAGCCCAACTTCGGGACTAGTTTACGAGCAGTACTTC.

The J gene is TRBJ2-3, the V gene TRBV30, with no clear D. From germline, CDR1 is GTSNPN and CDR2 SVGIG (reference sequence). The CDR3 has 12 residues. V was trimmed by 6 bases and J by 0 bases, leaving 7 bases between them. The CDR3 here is CACASSTDTQYF. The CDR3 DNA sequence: TGTGCCTGCGCTAGTAGCACAGATACGCAGTATTTT.

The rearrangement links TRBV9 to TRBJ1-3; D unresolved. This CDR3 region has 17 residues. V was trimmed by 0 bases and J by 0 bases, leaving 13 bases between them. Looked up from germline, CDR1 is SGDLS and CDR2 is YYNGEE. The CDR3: CASSVDLVQVSGNTIYF. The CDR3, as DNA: TGTGCCAGCAGCGTAGATTTGGTGCAGGTCTCTGGAAACACCATATATTTT.